Below, 26 T cell receptor beta chains from the same sample are listed, as sequenced in a study of tissue T cells after allogeneic stem cell transplantation. Sequencing was performed with immunoSEQ multiplex PCR; in TCRdb, only in-frame clones are kept and a portion is missing. The sample has roughly 6,800 clones; roughly half are singletons. As for time point: mouse harvest day 7 after allogeneic transplant. Tail vein injection delivered 10^7 T-cell-depleted bone marrow cells and 10^6 splenic CD5+ T cells. The sample was gut tissue. These receptors originate from a female BALB/c mouse given C57BL/6 T cells with graft-versus-host disease after an allogeneic hematopoietic cell transplant.

Turning to this clone: These gene names are mouse names. The missing CDR3 end, 1 residue past where the read stops, is filled in from the germline J gene. V is TRBV13-1 and J is TRBJ2-5, with TRBD2 identical over 10 bases. Losses at the gene ends were 1 base for V and 2 bases for J; bases not matched to a gene: 1. Germline V gene sequence: CDR1 NSHNY, CDR2 SYGAGN. CDR3 length: 15 amino acids. The CDR3 loop reads CASSDTGGGQDTQYF. The part of the CDR3 DNA that was read is TGTGCCAGCAGTGATACTGGGGGGGGCCAAGACACCCAGTAC.

A word on this clone: Mouse names are used for the genes. The observed sequence ends 1 residue before the CDR3 terminus, with the missing tail filled in from the germline J gene. V usage is TRBV12-2 and J usage is TRBJ2-2; TRBD1 agrees at 12 bases. This CDR3 comprises 15 residues. The ends lost 0 bases at V and 7 bases at J; junction bases unmatched: 2. The germline V gene encodes CDR1 SGHLS and CDR2 HYDKME. This chain's CDR3 is CASSLGTGGGGQLYF. The covered CDR3 bases are TGTGCCAGCTCTCTCGGGACAGGGGGCGGCGGGCAGCTCTAC.

This clone has only a few counts. Genes here carry mouse names. The CDR3 end lies 1 residue beyond the end of the read and is filled in from the germline J gene. The chain recombines TRBV13-3 with TRBJ2-7, with 12 bases matching TRBD2. J lost 4 bases, V lost 4 bases, and 3 bases had no gene match. This CDR3 is 14 amino acids long. Germline V gene sequence: CDR1 NNHDY, CDR2 SYVADS. The CDR3 bases that were read are TGTGCCAGCAGTCCCGGGACTGGGGGGTATGAACAGTAC. It translates to CASSPGTGGYEQY. The CDR3 as a whole reads CASSPGTGGYEQYF.

To note about this clone: These gene names are mouse names. The read falls 1 residue short of the CDR3 end, and the missing part is taken from the germline J gene. The chain is built from TRBV13-2 and TRBJ2-1; 11 nucleotides match TRBD2. This CDR3 is 14 amino acids long. Germline V CDR1 and CDR2: NNHNN, SYGAGS (reference sequence). Trimming at V came to 6 bases and at J to 4 bases, leaving 3 bases not matched to a gene. The CDR3 bases that were read are TGTGCCAGCGTCGGACTGGGGGGATATGCTGAGCAGTTC. This gives the protein CASVGLGGYAEQF. The entire CDR3 protein is CASVGLGGYAEQFF.

In this sample, this clone turned up a few times. Gene and germline names: mouse. The read terminates 1 residue before the CDR3 end, so the remaining end is supplied by the germline J gene. The V and J genes are TRBV13-2 and TRBJ1-3; no clear D gene. Germline assignment: CDR1 NNHNN and CDR2 SYGAGS (reference sequence). This CDR3 spans 14 amino acids. V lost 5 bases and J lost 0, with 9 bases in between. CDR3 protein: CASGQANSGNTLYF. The covered CDR3 bases are TGTGCCAGCGGGCAGGCGAATTCTGGAAATACGCTCTAT.

Concerning this clone itself: The genes and germline here are from mouse. The read gets to within 1 residue of the CDR3 end, and the germline J gene fills in the rest. This sequence joins TRBV15 and TRBJ2-1, with 9 bases that match TRBD2. Germline V gene data show CDR1 as SGHND and CDR2 as FRSKSL. The CDR3 has 15 amino acids. V lost 6 bases to trimming and J lost 1 base; unmatched junction nucleotides: 4. The part of the CDR3 DNA that was read is TGTGCCAGCAGCACTGGGGGGTGGAACTATGCTGAGCAGTTC. This encodes CASSTGGWNYAEQF. Given in full, the CDR3 is CASSTGGWNYAEQFF. Filled out from reference TRBV15 and TRBJ2-1, the complete variable domain reads DAGVTQTPRHEVAEKGQTIILKCEPVSGHNDLFWYRQTKIQGLELLSYFRSKSLMEDGGAFKDRFKAEMLNSSFSTLKIQPTEPKDSAVYLCASSTGGWNYAEQFFGPGTRLTVL.

With respect to this clone: Mouse germline and gene names are used. The CDR3 end lies 1 residue beyond the end of the read and is filled in from the germline J gene. This chain links TRBV24 with TRBJ2-7, with TRBD2 matching over 8 bases. This CDR3 has 14 residues. The V segment lost 2 bases and the J segment 3 bases; nucleotides outside the gene matches: 3. The germline CDR1 and CDR2 sequences are KGHTA and FRNEEI. CDR3 residues: CASSLSGGGYEQYF. The sequenced part of the CDR3 DNA is TGTGCCAGCAGTCTGAGTGGGGGGGGCTATGAACAGTAC.

Comments on this clone: The gene names here belong to mouse. The DNA ends 1 residue before the CDR3 does, and the rest of the CDR3 is filled in from the germline J gene. The genes are TRBV13-2 and TRBJ2-1, with 9 positions matching TRBD2. Germline V gives CDR1 NNHNN, CDR2 SYGAGS (reference sequence). The CDR3 runs to 16 residues. The V gene end was trimmed by 3 bases and the J gene end by 0 bases; junction bases not matched to a gene: 4. The part of the CDR3 DNA that was read is TGTGCCAGCGGTGCCCGACTGGGGGCTAACTATGCTGAGCAGTTC. It encodes CASGARLGANYAEQF. The full CDR3 sequence reads CASGARLGANYAEQFF.

In this sample, this clone turned up once. Genes and germline are mouse. The read finishes 1 residue shy of the CDR3 end, and the germline J gene is used to complete it. J is TRBJ2-2 and V is TRBV5, with D perhaps matching TRBD1 or TRBD2 (5 bases each). The CDR3 is 15 amino acids. In germline, CDR1 is LGHNA, CDR2 YNLKQL (reference sequence). Trimming took 0 bases from V and 0 from J, leaving 5 bases between them. This chain's CDR3 is CASSQEGANTGQLYF. The sequenced CDR3 bases are TGTGCCAGCAGCCAAGAGGGGGCAAACACCGGGCAGCTCTAC.

Of note for this clone: Germline and genes: mouse. The CDR3 goes on 1 residue after the read ends, and that part is filled in from the germline J gene. The V call is TRBV19, the J call TRBJ1-3; TRBD1 might be the D (5 bases). Trimming pared 0 bases from V and 3 bases from J, leaving 7 bases between. Germline CDR1 reads FNHDT; CDR2 reads SITEND (reference sequence). The CDR3 runs 14 residues. CDR3 region: CASSIGRDGNTLYF. The CDR3 DNA, read in part, is TGTGCCAGCAGTATAGGCAGGGATGGAAATACGCTCTAT.

A note on this clone: Here the gene names and germline are mouse. Read coverage stops 1 residue before the CDR3 terminus; the germline J gene supplies the remainder. The chain combines TRBV1 with TRBJ2-5, with D possibly matching TRBD2 (7 bases). The germline V gene encodes CDR1 NSQYPW and CDR2 LRSPGD (reference sequence). This CDR3 has 14 residues. V lost 3 bases, J lost 2 bases, and 9 bases lay in between. The CDR3 DNA, read in part, is TGCACCTGCAGTGCCGGGGGGCCCCAAGACACCCAGTAC. This codes for CTCSAGGPQDTQY. The whole CDR3 protein is CTCSAGGPQDTQYF.

This clone was picked up a small number of times. Gene labels here are mouse ones. Read coverage stops 1 residue before the CDR3 terminus; the germline J gene supplies the remainder. The rearrangement links TRBV13-2 to TRBJ2-3; no reliable D call. V lost 0 bases, J lost 1 base, and 6 bases lay in between. In germline, CDR1 is NNHNN, CDR2 SYGAGS (reference sequence). The CDR3 length is 14 residues. The CDR3 sequence: CASGDAVGAETLYF. The covered CDR3 bases are TGTGCCAGCGGTGATGCAGTTGGTGCAGAAACGCTGTAT.

Note on this clone: The gene names here belong to mouse. Read coverage stops 1 residue before the CDR3 terminus; the germline J gene supplies the remainder. This rearrangement joins TRBV13-1 to TRBJ2-3; 9 bases are shared with TRBD2. Germline CDR1 and CDR2: NSHNY and SYGAGN. J lost 4 bases, V lost 2 bases, and 2 bases had no gene match. The CDR3 loop spans 14 amino acids. The CDR3 here is CASSEWGGPETLYF. CDR3 DNA (partial): TGTGCCAGCAGTGAATGGGGGGGCCCAGAAACGCTGTAT.

A remark on this clone: Mouse names are used for the genes. The read ends 1 residue shy of where the CDR3 ends; the end is completed using the germline J gene. The rearrangement uses TRBV26 and TRBJ2-3; 10 nucleotides align to TRBD1. Germline V gene data show CDR1 as KGHPV and CDR2 as FQNQEV (reference sequence). The CDR3 has 15 residues. Trimming took 2 bases from V and 3 from J; bases not matched to a gene: 2. The CDR3 reads CASSLPGQGAETLYF. The CDR3 bases that were read are TGTGCCAGCAGTCTGCCGGGACAGGGGGCAGAAACGCTGTAT.

On this clone: Genes and germline are mouse. Sequencing ends 1 residue short of the CDR3 end; the germline J gene provides the rest. V gene TRBV13-2 combines with J gene TRBJ1-4; D remains unclear. V shed 0 bases and J shed 2 bases, with 5 bases lying between them. The CDR3 extends over 14 amino acids. CDR1 NNHNN and CDR2 SYGAGS come from the germline V gene (reference sequence). The sequenced part of the CDR3 DNA is TGTGCCAGCGGTGATGTTTCATCCAACGAAAGATTATTT. Translation: CASGDVSSNERLF. The complete CDR3 protein is CASGDVSSNERLFF.

As concerns this clone: The germline and genes are mouse ones. The CDR3 goes on 1 residue after the read ends, and that part is filled in from the germline J gene. This chain links TRBV19 with TRBJ1-3; tentative D call: TRBD1 (5 bases). CDR1 is FNHDT and CDR2 is SITEND in the germline V gene (reference sequence). CDR3 size: 14 residues. Trimming stripped 4 bases from V and 0 bases from J, with 8 bases between. The DNA read from the CDR3 is TGTGCCAGCAGTCCGGGACTTTCTGGAAATACGCTCTAT. Residues: CASSPGLSGNTLY. The entire CDR3 sequence reads CASSPGLSGNTLYF.

As regards this clone: Mouse gene names and germline throughout. Sequencing ends 1 residue short of the CDR3 end; the germline J gene provides the rest. The chain is built from TRBV20 and TRBJ2-7; 7 bases fit TRBD2. This CDR3 has 16 residues. Unmatched junction bases numbered 8, after V lost 0 bases and J lost 0 bases. Germline V gene data show CDR1 as GFQATS and CDR2 as STVNSAI. The CDR3 bases that were read are TGTGGTGCTAGGGATCGCGGGGGGGGGAGCTCCTATGAACAGTAC. Translated, it gives CGARDRGGGSSYEQY. The whole CDR3 sequence reads CGARDRGGGSSYEQYF.

Worth noting for this clone: Gene names and germline match the mouse. The read terminates 1 residue before the CDR3 end, so the remaining end is supplied by the germline J gene. The chain couples TRBV1 to TRBJ2-7, with 12 positions matching TRBD2. The CDR3 runs to 14 residues. The V segment lost 1 base and the J segment 9 bases; nucleotides outside the gene matches: 4. In germline, CDR1 is NSQYPW, CDR2 LRSPGD (reference sequence). The part of the CDR3 DNA that was read is TGCACCTGCAGTGCAGGGACTGGGGGGGGAAGACAGTAC. Its translation: CTCSAGTGGGRQY. The CDR3 reads in full as CTCSAGTGGGRQYF.

On this clone: These gene names are mouse names. The DNA ends 1 residue before the CDR3 does, and the rest of the CDR3 is filled in from the germline J gene. The sample carries other DNA sequences with the same CDR3. The rearrangement joins TRBV20 to TRBJ2-7; TRBD1 agrees at 8 bases. The CDR3 has 13 residues. Trimming cost V 1 base and J 7 bases; bases outside gene matches: 6. Germline values: CDR1 GFQATS, CDR2 STVNSAI. The part of the CDR3 DNA that was read is TGTGGTGCTAGGGCCCAGGGGGCGCGAGAACAGTAC. Translating gives CGARAQGAREQY. The full CDR3 is CGARAQGAREQYF.

Of note for this clone: Mouse germline and gene names are used. Read sequence stops 1 residue before the CDR3 end, and the germline J gene provides the missing end. This chain joins TRBV23 and TRBJ1-1; the D call TRBD1 from the table was never checked on the DNA. The germline V gene has CDR1 KGHTA and CDR2 FQNQQP. This CDR3 has 13 residues. Partial CDR3 DNA: TGCTCCAGCAGTCCCCCGGGACAGGAGCAAGTCTTC. It yields the protein CSSSPPGQEQVF. The complete CDR3 sequence is CSSSPPGQEQVFF. The full variable domain, rest sourced from reference TRBV23 and TRBJ1-1, is DAAVTQKPRYLIKMKGQEAEMKCIPEKGHTAVFWYQQKQSKELKFLIYFQNQQPLDQIDMVKERFSAVCPSSSLCSLGIRTCEAEDSALYLCSSSPPGQEQVFFGKGTRLTVV.

Points on this clone: The gene symbols are mouse symbols. The read terminates 1 residue ahead of where the CDR3 ends, so the germline J gene completes it. The J gene is TRBJ1-4, the V gene TRBV17, with 8 bases fitting TRBD1. V shed 6 bases and J 0 bases; nucleotides not matched to a gene: 0. The CDR3 has 14 residues. The germline V gene encodes CDR1 MNHDT and CDR2 YYDKIL. CDR3 in amino acids: CASRDRVSNERLFF. Partial CDR3 DNA: TGTGCTAGCAGGGACAGGGTTTCCAACGAAAGATTATTT.

Comments on this clone: Any gene name here is a mouse gene name. The CDR3 end lies 1 residue beyond the end of the read and is filled in from the germline J gene. The chain couples TRBV26 to TRBJ2-3; D call uncertain. The ends were cut back, 4 bases at V and 0 bases at J, with 8 bases in the middle. The germline V gene has CDR1 KGHPV and CDR2 FQNQEV (reference sequence). The CDR3 is made up of 14 amino acids. CDR3 DNA (partial): TGTGCCAGCAGTCGCCAGTCTAGTGCAGAAACGCTGTAT. Translating gives CASSRQSSAETLY. The whole CDR3 reads CASSRQSSAETLYF.

This clone has a handful of counts. Gene names are mouse gene names. The read stops 1 residue short of the end of the CDR3; the missing end is completed from the germline J gene. The chain recombines TRBV13-1 with TRBJ1-5; D is uncertain. CDR3 size: 12 residues. CDR1 and CDR2 (germline): NSHNY, SYGAGN. V shed 1 base and J shed 4 bases, with 3 bases lying between them. The CDR3 spells CASSDQNQAPLF. CDR3 DNA, as far as it was read: TGTGCCAGCAGTGATCAGAACCAGGCTCCGCTT.

As to this clone: One end of the junction fails to match germline, which may point to a read error. Each gene name is a mouse one. The read halts 1 residue ahead of the CDR3 end, with the missing end drawn from the germline J gene. The sample carries other DNA sequences with the same CDR3. The chain is built from TRBV26 and TRBJ1-1, with no clear D. The length of the CDR3 is 13 residues. Germline CDR1 is KGHPV and CDR2 is FQNQEV (reference sequence). Here the CDR3 reads CASSLGRNTEVFF. The CDR3 DNA, read in part, is TGTGCCAGCAGTCTCGGCAGAAACACAGAGGTCTTC.

With regard to this clone: Mouse names are used for the genes. The CDR3 goes on 1 residue after the read ends, and that part is filled in from the germline J gene. The chain recombines TRBV26 with TRBJ2-2; 8 bases are a match to TRBD2. This CDR3 region has 14 residues. Unmatched junction bases numbered 4, after V lost 8 bases and J lost 2 bases. Germline-derived CDR1 and CDR2 are KGHPV and FQNQEV (reference sequence). The CDR3 bases that were read are TGTGCCAGCGCGGGGGGGCAGAACACCGGGCAGCTCTAC. Amino acid sequence: CASAGGQNTGQLY. The whole CDR3 sequence is CASAGGQNTGQLYF.

Comments on this clone: Genes here carry mouse names. The read finishes 1 residue shy of the CDR3 end, and the germline J gene is used to complete it. This chain connects TRBV26 to TRBJ1-4; tentatively, D is TRBD1 (6 bases). Trimming removed 3 bases from V and 4 bases from J, with 9 bases in between. The germline V gene encodes CDR1 KGHPV and CDR2 FQNQEV (reference sequence). The CDR3 length is 14 residues. CDR3 DNA (partial): TGTGCCAGCAGTCTCGGGACAAACAACGAAAGATTATTT. This sequence encodes CASSLGTNNERLF. The complete CDR3 reads CASSLGTNNERLFF.